This T cell receptor (beta chain) emerged from a study of T cells in localized non-small cell lung cancer. Findings of the study overall: As only one tumor region underwent sequencing, heterogeneity remains possible. Measurement of T cell clonality placed uninvolved adjacent lung highest, above the level in tumor. A raised T cell density in blood coincided with lengthier overall survival. A median of about 52 clones ranked among the top 100 in tumor appeared in adjacent lung.

The CDR3 is 15 residues long. Germline assignment: CDR1 LGHNA and CDR2 YNFKEQ. V was cut by 0 bases and J by 9 bases, with 15 bases left in between. Sequencing was performed with immunoSEQ multiplex PCR; in TCRdb, only in-frame clones are kept and a portion is missing. This sample yields 15,000 to 19,000 clones, of which 70% to 90% are seen a single time; roughly a quarter belongs to the top ten. As concerns this clone: What it binds is not known.

This clonotype originated in an older male donor with stage II lung adenocarcinoma. The specimen was peripheral blood mononuclear cells, collected before any cancer treatment. This chain uses TRBV4-2 with TRBJ2-1; unclear D gene. This CDR3 reads CASSQDKSISPEQFF. The CDR3 region has the DNA TGTGCCAGCAGCCAAGATAAGTCCATCTCGCCTGAGCAGTTCTTC.